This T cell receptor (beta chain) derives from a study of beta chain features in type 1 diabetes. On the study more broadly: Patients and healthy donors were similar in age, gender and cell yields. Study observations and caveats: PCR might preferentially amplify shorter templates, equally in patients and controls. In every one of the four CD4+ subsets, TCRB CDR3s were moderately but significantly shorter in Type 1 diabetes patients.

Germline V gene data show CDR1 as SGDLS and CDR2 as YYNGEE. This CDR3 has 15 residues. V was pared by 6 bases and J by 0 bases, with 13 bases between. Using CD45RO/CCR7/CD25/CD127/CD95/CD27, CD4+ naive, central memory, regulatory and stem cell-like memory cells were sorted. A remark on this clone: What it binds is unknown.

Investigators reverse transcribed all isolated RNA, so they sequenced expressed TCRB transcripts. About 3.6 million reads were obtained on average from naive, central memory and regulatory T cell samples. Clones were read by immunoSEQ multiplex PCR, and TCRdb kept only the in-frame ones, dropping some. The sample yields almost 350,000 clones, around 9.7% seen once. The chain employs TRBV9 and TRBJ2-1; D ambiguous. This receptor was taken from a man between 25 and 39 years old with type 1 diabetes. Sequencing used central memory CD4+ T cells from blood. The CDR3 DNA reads TGTGCCAGCACCCAGGACCTAAGCTCCTACAATGAGCAGTTCTTC. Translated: CASTQDLSSYNEQFF.